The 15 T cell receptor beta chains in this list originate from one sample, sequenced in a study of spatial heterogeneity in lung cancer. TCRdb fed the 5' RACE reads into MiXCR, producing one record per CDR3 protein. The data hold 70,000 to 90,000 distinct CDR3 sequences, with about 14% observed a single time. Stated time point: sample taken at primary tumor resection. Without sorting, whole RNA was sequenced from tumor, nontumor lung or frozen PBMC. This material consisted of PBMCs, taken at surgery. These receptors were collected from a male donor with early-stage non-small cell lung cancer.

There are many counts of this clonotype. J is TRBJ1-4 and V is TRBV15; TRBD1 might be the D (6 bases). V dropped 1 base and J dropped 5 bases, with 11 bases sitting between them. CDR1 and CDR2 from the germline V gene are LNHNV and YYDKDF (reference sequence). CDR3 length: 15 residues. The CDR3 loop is CATSRGTEQNEKLFF. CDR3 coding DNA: TGTGCCACCAGCAGAGGGACAGAACAAAATGAAAAACTGTTTTTT.

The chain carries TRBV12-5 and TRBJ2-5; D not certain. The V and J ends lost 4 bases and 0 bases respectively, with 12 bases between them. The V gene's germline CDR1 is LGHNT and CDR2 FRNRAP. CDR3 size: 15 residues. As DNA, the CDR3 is TGTGCTAGTGGTTCCCGGACCGCGTACCAAGAGACCCAGTACTTC. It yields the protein CASGSRTAYQETQYF.

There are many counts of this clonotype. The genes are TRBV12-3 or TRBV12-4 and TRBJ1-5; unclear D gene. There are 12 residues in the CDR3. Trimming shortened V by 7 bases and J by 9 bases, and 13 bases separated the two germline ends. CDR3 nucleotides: TGTGCCAGCAATTTCCTCGGCGGGCCCCAGCATTTT. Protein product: CASNFLGGPQHF.

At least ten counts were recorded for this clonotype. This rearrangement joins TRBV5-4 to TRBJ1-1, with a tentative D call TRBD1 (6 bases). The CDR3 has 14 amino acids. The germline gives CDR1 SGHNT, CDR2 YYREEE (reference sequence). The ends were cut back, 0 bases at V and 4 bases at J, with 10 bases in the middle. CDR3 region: CASSLDTGSTEAFF. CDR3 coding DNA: TGTGCCAGCAGCTTGGACACAGGGTCCACTGAAGCTTTCTTT.

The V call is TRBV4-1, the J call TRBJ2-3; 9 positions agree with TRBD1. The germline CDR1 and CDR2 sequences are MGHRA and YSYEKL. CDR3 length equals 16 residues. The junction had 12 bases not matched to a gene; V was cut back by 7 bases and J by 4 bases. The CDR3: CASKSARDRVADTQYF. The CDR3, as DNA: TGCGCCAGCAAGTCCGCCCGGGACAGGGTCGCAGATACGCAGTATTTT.

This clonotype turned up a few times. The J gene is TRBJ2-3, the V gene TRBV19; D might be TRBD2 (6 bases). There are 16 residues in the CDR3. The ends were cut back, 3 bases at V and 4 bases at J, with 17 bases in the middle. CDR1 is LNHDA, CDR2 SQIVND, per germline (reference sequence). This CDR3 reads CASSIFVGRGADTQYF. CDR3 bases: TGTGCCAGTAGTATTTTCGTCGGGAGAGGGGCAGATACGCAGTATTTT. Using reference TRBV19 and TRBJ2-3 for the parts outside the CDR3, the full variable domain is DGGITQSPKYLFRKEGQNVTLSCEQNLNHDAMYWYRQDPGQGLRLIYYSQIVNDFQKGDIAEGYSVSREKKESFPLTVTSAQKNPTAFYLCASSIFVGRGADTQYFGPGTRLTVL.

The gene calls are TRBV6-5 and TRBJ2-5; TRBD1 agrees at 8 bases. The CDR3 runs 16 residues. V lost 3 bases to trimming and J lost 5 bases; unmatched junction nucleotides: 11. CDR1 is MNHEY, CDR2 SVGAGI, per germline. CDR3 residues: CASSYDSPGGKETQYF. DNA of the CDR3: TGTGCCAGCAGTTATGACTCACCAGGGGGCAAGGAGACCCAGTACTTC.

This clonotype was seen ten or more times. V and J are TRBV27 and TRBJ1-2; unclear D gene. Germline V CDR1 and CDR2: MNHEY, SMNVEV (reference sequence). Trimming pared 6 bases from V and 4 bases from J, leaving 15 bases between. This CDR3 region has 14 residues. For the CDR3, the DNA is TGTGCCAGCAGCCTACTGGGCCCTCTCTATGGCTACACCTTC. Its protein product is CASSLLGPLYGYTF.

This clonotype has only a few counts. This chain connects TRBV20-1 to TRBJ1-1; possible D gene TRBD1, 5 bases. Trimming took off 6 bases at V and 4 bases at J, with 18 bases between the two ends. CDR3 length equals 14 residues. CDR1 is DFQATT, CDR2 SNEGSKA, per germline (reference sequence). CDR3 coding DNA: TGCAGTGCCTATCCCCCAGGGAGAGTCACTGAAGCTTTCTTT. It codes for CSAYPPGRVTEAFF.

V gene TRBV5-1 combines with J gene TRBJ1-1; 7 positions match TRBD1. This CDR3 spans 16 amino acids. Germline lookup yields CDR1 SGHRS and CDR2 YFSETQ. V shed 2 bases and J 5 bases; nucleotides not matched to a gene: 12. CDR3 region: CASSFAGTELLTEAFF. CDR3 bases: TGCGCCAGCAGCTTTGCCGGGACAGAGCTTTTGACTGAAGCTTTCTTT.

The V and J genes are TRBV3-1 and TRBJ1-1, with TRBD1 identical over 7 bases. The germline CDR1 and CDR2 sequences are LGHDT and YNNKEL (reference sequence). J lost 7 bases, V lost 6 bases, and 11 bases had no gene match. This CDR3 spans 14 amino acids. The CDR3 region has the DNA TGTGCCAGCAGTCCCGACAGGGCGATGGGTGAAGCTTTCTTT. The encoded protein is CASSPDRAMGEAFF.

The CDR3 nucleotides are TGTGCCAGCAGCCCGAGGATGACAACCGGGGAGCTGTTTTTT. Residues: CASSPRMTTGELFF. The chain is built from TRBV12-3 or TRBV12-4 and TRBJ2-2; D is ambiguous. CDR3 length: 14 amino acids. V was clipped by 6 bases and J by 5 bases, with 13 bases between them.

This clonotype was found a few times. DNA of the CDR3: TGTGCCAGCAGTCAGTCCTACGAGCAGTACTTC. This translates into CASSQSYEQYF. The chain uses TRBV6-2 or TRBV6-3 and TRBJ2-7; no reliable D call. There are 11 residues in the CDR3. V was trimmed by 5 bases and J by 1 base, leaving 3 bases between them. In germline, CDR1 is MNHEY, CDR2 SVGEGT.

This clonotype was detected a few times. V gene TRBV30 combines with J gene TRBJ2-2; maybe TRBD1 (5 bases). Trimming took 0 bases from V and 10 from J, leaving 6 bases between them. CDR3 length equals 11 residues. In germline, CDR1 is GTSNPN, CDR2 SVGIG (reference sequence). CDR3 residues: CAWSVQVELFF. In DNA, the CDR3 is TGTGCCTGGAGTGTACAGGTGGAGCTGTTTTTT.

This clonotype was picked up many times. CDR3 region: CASSPIQGNQPQHF. The CDR3 nucleotides are TGTGCCAGCAGCCCCATTCAGGGCAATCAGCCCCAGCATTTT. The chain is built from TRBV12-3 or TRBV12-4 and TRBJ1-5; no definite D call. CDR3 length: 14 residues. Trimming cost V 6 bases and J 2 bases, with 11 bases left between them.